What follows are 3 T cell receptor beta chains derived from one specimen sequenced in a study of T cell responses to AZD1222 COVID-19 vaccine. The assay was immunoSEQ multiplex PCR, and TCRdb's table has in-frame clones only and misses some. The sample records some 120,000 clones, more than 75% being singletons. The input for sequencing was peripheral blood, taken on day 0 of AZD1222 vaccination. The origin of the receptors is an adult in good health.

The chain recombines TRBV3-1 (or the pseudogene TRBV3-2) with TRBJ1-2; D gene unclear. This CDR3 is 14 amino acids long. The germline V and J ends were trimmed by 3 bases and 4 bases, with 12 bases remaining between them. The germline V gene encodes CDR1 LGHDT and CDR2 YNNKEL (reference sequence). For the CDR3, the DNA is TGTGCCAGCAGCCAGGGGAGGGCTGTCTATGGCTACACCTTC. Protein product: CASSQGRAVYGYTF.

The CDR3: CASSPIGSGDTQYF. The CDR3 DNA reads as TGTGCCAGCAGCCCTATAGGGTCAGGAGATACGCAGTATTTT. The rearrangement uses TRBV11-2 and TRBJ2-3; D is uncertain. The CDR3 has 14 residues. V lost 5 bases, J lost 5 bases, and 14 bases lay in between. The germline CDR1 and CDR2 sequences are SGHAT and FQNNGV.

V and J are TRBV6-5 and TRBJ1-6; D is perhaps TRBD1 (5 bases). V was cut by 7 bases and J by 10 bases, with 11 bases left in between. Looked up from germline, CDR1 is MNHEY and CDR2 is SVGAGI. This CDR3 contains 12 residues. The CDR3 DNA follows: TGTGCCAGCACGGCAGGGATCTCACCCCTCCACTTT. Amino acid sequence: CASTAGISPLHF.